This T cell receptor beta chain was sequenced during a study of cytomegalovirus exposure and HLA in healthy donors (dated by TCRdb to between 2016 and 2019). At the level of the whole study: According to an earlier analysis of 587 of the donors, about 179 million T cells yielded some 120 million unique TCR beta sequences and approximately 280 Gb of sequence data. Roughly 300 gigabases of sequencing data and 75 million to 85 million unique TCR sequences made up an early release that covered some 640 HLA-typed donors. The genetic ancestry cluster associated with self-reported Caucasian donors included around 76% of the 300 to 450 genotyped donors. The study was designed to test whether signatures of past pathogen exposure could be identified by cataloging public T cell receptors. Using immunosequencing, the study profiled T cell repertoires from 666 subjects and related those repertoires to cytomegalovirus serostatus. Besides the first cohort of roughly 700 subjects, a separate validation cohort made up of roughly 130 different subjects was used. To predict cytomegalovirus infection status, the study brought together high-throughput TCR immunosequencing, statistical association of individual TCRs with disease status, and machine learning. In a later analysis, previously published TCR beta repertoires from 666 donors were re-analyzed and high-resolution HLA genotyping was added so that TCR occurrence patterns could be studied. Rather than using new phenotypic data, the later analysis identified candidate immune exposures from TCR beta sequences and from how often those sequences occurred across donors. An earlier analysis of approximately 640 of the donors applied high-throughput TCR beta sequencing to assess whether each TCR beta V gene segment acted as functional or pseudogenic. Donor age, sex, ethnicity and CMV serostatus were compiled alongside the repertoire data. In a later genetic analysis, genome-wide SNP genotypes for about three fifths of the 666 donors were used, and that subset was treated as a discovery cohort. Every discovery cohort repertoire had been produced on one sequencing platform. HLA typing included class I and class II loci at four-digit resolution. The number of typed donors differed by locus: roughly 629-640 for A, B, C, DRB1 and DQB1; approximately 520 for DQA1; 606 for DPA1; and some 450 for DPB1. Because of strong linkage in the cohort, roughly five DR-DQ haplotypes were treated as single units for association and clustering. On average, about 200,000 unique TCR beta nucleotide sequences were sequenced per donor among about 400 genotyped donors of the cohort, with around 19% of those sequences being non-productive. Findings and caveats that apply to the study as a whole: For the cohort, immune exposure information was limited to CMV serostatus. The cohort was sequenced for TCR beta chains only, and without alpha or paired-chain data the features that could be detected were limited. Across donors, most TCR sequences were observed very rarely, whereas some public TCRs were present in many individuals. The study gave a list of 150 to 200 TCR beta chains associated with cytomegalovirus. According to the authors, the approach could potentially be generalized to other disease states and immunological phenotypes. A further reported finding was that TCR beta sequences accurately predicted the HLA-A and HLA-B alleles for most subjects in the first cohort. Correlated functional status among segregating V segments might be attributable to linkage disequilibrium, but an unknown experimental factor could not be ruled out. Roughly uniform sequencing depth across donors was assumed in presence/absence analyses, although this assumption may not hold. The sequencing pipeline was judged likely to have produced a cluster of highly shared sequence variants as a technical artifact. The 87-base-pair reads could not distinguish some IMGT-functional V segments, including TRBV6-2 and TRBV6-3, so those segments were excluded. Because HLA typing was unavailable for some donors at each locus, only the typed subset was used in association tests. Because counts were too low, about 15 rarely observed V segments, including chromosome 9 orphons, were left out of the earlier analysis of 587 of the donors. In a later genetic analysis, fewer N-insertions in productive TCRs were reported among donors in an Asian-associated ancestry cluster than the roughly 670-donor mean. A later analysis found that most CMV-associated TCR beta chains appeared HLA-restricted, with HLA associations seemingly driven largely by CMV exposure. According to a later analysis, TCR association rates differed among HLA loci, with DRB1 alleles showing the most associated TCRs and HLA-C alleles showing the fewest. When HLA alleles, especially DR and DQ, strongly co-occurred, attributing TCR associations to individual alleles was difficult. A later genetic analysis associated a missense DCLRE1C variant with V-gene and J-gene trimming of TCR beta chains, and an independent cohort replicated the association. Compared with equally common non-associated chains, HLA-associated TCR beta chains in a later analysis were more clonally expanded and had lower generation probabilities. In vitro tests confirmed that a few of the cytomegalovirus-associated TCR beta chains recognize cytomegalovirus antigens. Specific HLA alleles were associated with over 15,000 TCR beta sequences at a false discovery rate of 0.05 in a later analysis. Several of the top co-occurrence clusters appeared to be linked to parvovirus B19, influenza, CMV and Epstein-Barr virus, according to a later analysis. Cytomegalovirus status was reported to be diagnosed by the classifier with high specificity and sensitivity in both the original and validation cohorts. An earlier analysis of some 560 of the donors showed that most TCR beta V segments appeared in productive rearrangements either about 90% or about 30% of the time, which broadly matched IMGT annotations.

Taken from cysteine to phenylalanine, the CDR3 has 16 residues. Here the CDR3 DNA is all that survives: 48 bases in frame from base 1. The germline V gene encodes CDR1 MNHNS and CDR2 SASEGT. Trimming takes 3 bases off V and 5 bases off J; junction bases not matched to a gene: 6. Of note for this clone: The antigen it binds to is not known. The record has no base qualities; no much larger clone is one base away.

The library was built by means of the immunoSEQ multiplex PCR assay. For the multiplex PCR, a mixture combining 60 forward primers for TCR Vbeta segments and 13 reverse primers for TCR Jbeta segments was used. A multiplex PCR assay on genomic DNA amplified the CDR3 region of rearranged TCR beta genes. The Illumina HiSeq System was used to sequence the amplified TCR beta libraries as 87-base-pair reads. In the source study's methods: A later analysis tallied about 77 million unique TCR beta chains across the 666 repertoires, and around 12 million of those chains were shared by two or more donors. To remove PCR and sequencing errors, raw reads were error-corrected and collapsed into unique sequences using a nearest-neighbor algorithm that merged closely related sequences. Alignment of CDR3 sequences to IMGT reference sequences was used to assign V, D and J gene segments. For a sequence to be retained, at least a six-nucleotide match to both a V gene segment and a J gene segment was required. Rearrangements were classified as productive when the CDR3 lacked stop codons and remained in frame with V and J, and all other rearrangements were classified as non-productive. CDR3 was defined according to IMGT convention as the region running from the second conserved V-encoded cysteine to the conserved J-encoded phenylalanine. The earlier analysis of about 620 of the donors excluded sequences that lacked an unambiguous match to a single V gene segment. An earlier analysis of over 450 of the donors classified V segments as functional when productive rearrangements were above 56.7% and as segregating when the standard deviation between donors was above 5%. A statistical classification framework was developed to diagnose cytomegalovirus status using the catalog of TCR beta chain sequences. A later analysis assigned V and J genes by comparing TCR nucleotide sequences with IMGT/GENE-DB human TR gene sequences. A later analysis assigned CDR3 sequences and most-parsimonious VDJ recombination scenarios with the TCRdist pipeline. A later analysis defined each TCR beta chain by its CDR3 amino acid sequence plus V-gene family, and excluded reads lacking a unique V-gene family. As a way to deal with suspected cross-contamination and a sequencing artifact, a later analysis dropped nearly 600 nucleotide sequences that were highly shared and had low generation probability. For each public chain, a later analysis derived a clonal expansion index from normalized ranks of inferred template counts within each repertoire. Generation probabilities in a later analysis came from a VDJ recombination model fitted to out-of-frame rearrangements, and those results were checked against IGoR. Hypergeometric tests were used in a later analysis to score TCR-TCR, TCR-HLA and TCR-CMV co-occurrence, with a repertoire-size bias correction applied to the TCR pairs. To estimate false discovery rates, a later analysis permuted the HLA or CMV assignments 20 times. In a later analysis, co-occurring TCRs were grouped using DBSCAN, with TCRdist sequence similarity added in when clustering inside HLA-allele-positive subsets. Repertoires with fewer than 30,000 or more than 120,000 public chains were left out of co-occurrence clustering, as were about 5 repertoires with anomalous nucleotide sharing. TCRdb retrieved this table from immuneACCESS and kept in-frame rearrangements only. Not all clones are present; in checked studies, unresolved V genes account for under half, and no reason is known for the remainder. That table supplies the V and J calls and clone size; D and trimming were determined from the DNA. The sample table holds around 180,000 clones, of which about three quarters were seen once. Of the sample, about 1.4% falls within the top ten clones.

The cohort consisted of 666 healthy bone marrow donors. All cohort members were sampled while nominally healthy, although unrecorded immune exposures were likely present. The donor was CMV seronegative and was included in the group of a few hundred seronegative cohort members. Each donor provided a peripheral blood sample, and peripheral blood mononuclear cells were used for TCR beta sequencing. The Qiagen DNeasy Blood Extraction Kit was used to extract genomic DNA from the blood cell samples. The sequenced material came from PBMCs. This TCR derives from a girl between 5 and 17 years old in good health and CMV-seronegative. Recombination joined TRBV6-1 with TRBJ2-2; 10 bases in the junction line up with TRBD1. The CDR3 corresponds to CASSDLLDRGTGELFF. The nucleotide sequence reads TGTGCCAGCAGTGATCTTTTGGACAGGGGGACCGGGGAGCTGTTTTTT.